Shown below are 25 T cell receptor beta chains from a single sample sequenced in a study of blood T cell repertoires in COVID-19. Measured with immunoSEQ multiplex PCR; TCRdb has only the in-frame clones, and not every one. The table has approximately 330,000 clones, 80% to 90% seen once. Sequenced sample: PBMCs or T cells enriched from blood (not recorded which). Receptors were obtained from a middle-aged woman with acute COVID-19.

The gene calls are TRBV9 and TRBJ1-2; TRBD1 agrees at 8 bases. The CDR3 loop spans 15 amino acids. Germline values: CDR1 SGDLS, CDR2 YYNGEE. V trimming: 3 bases; J trimming: 7 bases; junction bases outside the gene matches: 11. The CDR3 loop is CASSGTGGVGIGYTF. CDR3 DNA sequence: TGTGCCAGCAGCGGAACAGGGGGAGTAGGTATTGGCTACACCTTC.

The gene calls are TRBV7-8 and TRBJ1-6, with 7 bases fitting TRBD1. V dropped 5 bases and J dropped 6; count of bases not matched to a gene: 10. The CDR3 has 16 residues. Germline CDR1 is SGHVS and CDR2 is FQNEAQ. Written as DNA, the CDR3 is TGTGCCAGCAGCGCAGAGGGGGCCACGCTTAATTCACCCCTCCACTTT. It is translated as CASSAEGATLNSPLHF.

The chain has TRBV5-6 and TRBJ1-3, with D possibly TRBD1 on 6 matching bases. This CDR3 comprises 17 residues. Trimming removed 2 bases from V and 0 bases from J, with 15 bases in between. Per germline, CDR1 SGHDT and CDR2 YYEEEE. The CDR3 sequence: CASSFARQAISGNTIYF. CDR3 nucleotides: TGTGCCAGCAGCTTCGCCCGACAGGCCATCTCTGGAAACACCATATATTTT.

V and J are TRBV25-1 and TRBJ1-1; D is perhaps TRBD1 (5 bases). The CDR3 covers 14 residues. Germline loops: CDR1 MGHDK, CDR2 SYGVNS. V shed 1 base and J shed 4 bases, with 10 bases lying between them. The CDR3 region has the DNA TGTGCCAGCAGTGAATTAGGGGCTGGCACTGAAGCTTTCTTT. This translates into CASSELGAGTEAFF.

The chain carries TRBV19 and TRBJ1-6, with 7 positions matching TRBD1. The germline gives CDR1 LNHDA, CDR2 SQIVND (reference sequence). CDR3 length equals 12 residues. V was pared by 9 bases and J by 8 bases, with 4 bases of the junction left unmatched. The CDR3 nucleotides read TGTGCCAGCAACAGGGGCCATTCACCCCTCCACTTT. Translated, it gives CASNRGHSPLHF.

The chain recombines TRBV20-1 with TRBJ2-6; D not certain. Trimming took off 3 bases at V and 0 bases at J, with 9 bases between the two ends. Germline V gives CDR1 DFQATT, CDR2 SNEGSKA (reference sequence). The CDR3 spans 15 residues. CDR3 amino acids: CSASSPSSGANVLTF. DNA for the CDR3: TGCAGTGCTAGTTCTCCGAGCTCTGGGGCCAACGTCCTGACTTTC.

The J gene is TRBJ2-7, the V gene TRBV19; 7 bases line up with TRBD2. This CDR3 has 16 amino acids. Losses at the gene ends were 0 bases for V and 6 bases for J; bases not matched to a gene: 11. Per the germline V gene, CDR1 is LNHDA and CDR2 is SQIVND (reference sequence). The CDR3 loop reads CASSIDAPGGGREQYF. CDR3 nucleotides: TGTGCCAGTAGTATAGATGCGCCGGGGGGAGGGCGCGAGCAGTACTTC.

In its sample, this clone was seen a few times. J is TRBJ1-1 and V is TRBV7-9; TRBD1 aligns across 7 bases. The CDR3 loop spans 13 amino acids. V shed 5 bases and J 7 bases; nucleotides not matched to a gene: 7. The germline CDR1 and CDR2 sequences are SEHNR and FQNEAQ (reference sequence). The CDR3 protein is CASSRGQNFEAFF. The CDR3 region has the DNA TGTGCCAGCAGCCGGGGACAGAACTTTGAAGCTTTCTTT. Full variable domain (missing parts from reference TRBV7-9 and TRBJ1-1): DTGVSQNPRHKITKRGQNVTFRCDPISEHNRLYWYRQTLGQGPEFLTYFQNEAQLEKSRLLSDRFSAERPKGSFSTLEIQRTEQGDSAMYLCASSRGQNFEAFFGQGTRLTVV.

The chain carries TRBV9 and TRBJ2-3; 12 positions agree with TRBD2. The germline V gene encodes CDR1 SGDLS and CDR2 YYNGEE. The CDR3 length is 18 residues. V lost 0 bases and J lost 0; bases outside the gene matches: 5. In nucleotides, the CDR3 is TGTGCCAGCAGCGTAGGGGCTAGCGGGAGGGGCAGCACAGATACGCAGTATTTT. Its protein product is CASSVGASGRGSTDTQYF. Full variable domain (remainder filled in from reference TRBV9 and TRBJ2-3): DSGVTQTPKHLITATGQRVTLRCSPRSGDLSVYWYQQSLDQGLQFLIQYYNGEERAKGNILERFSAQQFPDLHSELNLSSLELGDSALYFCASSVGASGRGSTDTQYFGPGTRLTVL.

This rearrangement joins TRBV10-3 to TRBJ1-5; D might be TRBD1 (5 bases). This CDR3 has 16 residues. Germline V CDR1 and CDR2: ENHRY, SYGVKD. Trimming removed 0 bases from V and 5 bases from J, with 14 bases in between. The CDR3 coding sequence is TGTGCCATCAGTGAGTCGAATGGCTGGGGCGATCAGCCCCAGCATTTT. This codes for CAISESNGWGDQPQHF.

The rearrangement links TRBV28 to TRBJ2-7; the D gene is possibly TRBD2 (7 bases). Between the trimmed V and J ends, which lost 2 bases and 3 bases, there was a span of 11 bases. Germline CDR1 MDHEN, CDR2 SYDVKM. The CDR3 is 14 residues long. This chain's CDR3 is CASSLGGGGYEQYF. The CDR3 coding sequence is TGTGCCAGCAGTTTAGGGGGAGGGGGCTACGAGCAGTACTTC.

The chain uses TRBV19 and TRBJ2-4, with 8 bases that match TRBD1. Trimming at V came to 0 bases and at J to 0 bases, leaving 7 bases not matched to a gene. This CDR3 is built from 18 residues. CDR1 is LNHDA and CDR2 is SQIVND in the germline V gene (reference sequence). CDR3 DNA: TGTGCCAGTAGTATAGATCACAGGGGGGCGCTAGCCAAAAACATTCAGTACTTC. It is translated as CASSIDHRGALAKNIQYF.

The chain is built from TRBV6-2 or TRBV6-3 and TRBJ1-6; 7 bases fit TRBD1. J was trimmed by 13 bases and V by 2 bases; bases with no gene match: 11. There are 15 residues in the CDR3. Germline V gene data show CDR1 as MNHEY and CDR2 as SVGEGT. CDR3 in DNA: TGTGCCAGCAGTTACACGACAGGGCTCAGCAGTCCCCTCCACTTT. It encodes CASSYTTGLSSPLHF.

The chain recombines TRBV4-1 with TRBJ2-2; a weak D match, TRBD2 (6 bases). The germline V and J ends were trimmed by 4 bases and 2 bases, with 14 bases remaining between them. The CDR3 contains 16 residues. Germline values: CDR1 MGHRA, CDR2 YSYEKL. This chain's CDR3 is CASSPLGTSNTGELFF. The CDR3 nucleotides read TGCGCCAGCAGCCCGCTAGGGACTTCAAACACCGGGGAGCTGTTTTTT.

The chain recombines TRBV18 with TRBJ1-1; possible D gene TRBD1, 5 bases. The V and J ends lost 3 bases and 0 bases respectively, with 17 bases between them. This CDR3 contains 17 residues. From germline, CDR1 is KGHSH and CDR2 LQKENI. The CDR3 DNA reads TGTGCCAGCTCACCTCCGTTTAGTACAGGATTGAACACTGAAGCTTTCTTT. Translating gives CASSPPFSTGLNTEAFF.

This clone was detected only a few times. V usage is TRBV11-3 and J usage is TRBJ2-2; 7 bases line up with TRBD2. This CDR3 has 16 amino acids. J lost 0 bases, V lost 1 base, and 2 bases had no gene match. The germline gives CDR1 SGHNT, CDR2 YENEEA. CDR3 in amino acids: CASSLARGANTGELFF. The CDR3 coding sequence is TGTGCCAGCAGCTTAGCACGGGGGGCGAACACCGGGGAGCTGTTTTTT.

This chain joins TRBV2 and TRBJ1-4; 7 bases agree with TRBD1. The CDR3 contains 15 residues. Germline V CDR1 and CDR2: SNHLY, FYNNEI. The V and J ends lost 5 bases and 7 bases, in that order; junction bases with no gene match: 10. Here the CDR3 reads CASSPTGFIGEKLFF. In DNA, the CDR3 is TGTGCCAGCAGTCCGACAGGGTTCATAGGTGAAAAACTGTTTTTT.

V gene TRBV5-5 combines with J gene TRBJ1-5; D call uncertain. The CDR3 contains 16 residues. Trimming took 5 bases from V and 3 from J, leaving 18 bases between them. Germline V gene sequence: CDR1 SGHKS, CDR2 YYEKEE (reference sequence). The CDR3 spells CASSLGSSGFNQPQHF. The CDR3 DNA is TGTGCCAGCAGTCTCGGGAGCTCCGGCTTCAATCAGCCCCAGCATTTT.

This clone was seen once. The V gene is TRBV12-5, the J gene TRBJ2-5; TRBD1 might be the D (7 bases). V was cut by 5 bases and J by 4 bases, with 17 bases left in between. The CDR3 contains 15 residues. Germline loops: CDR1 LGHNT, CDR2 FRNRAP. CDR3: CASGPQNRGGETQYF. The DNA for the CDR3 is TGTGCTAGTGGTCCACAAAACAGGGGAGGAGAGACCCAGTACTTC.

This chain joins TRBV9 and TRBJ1-1, with 8 bases fitting TRBD1. The CDR3 has 15 amino acids. Germline V gene sequence: CDR1 SGDLS, CDR2 YYNGEE. V lost 4 bases to trimming and J lost 1 base; unmatched junction nucleotides: 6. Here the CDR3 reads CASSPRTGKNTEAFF. The CDR3 nucleotides read TGTGCCAGCAGCCCTAGGACAGGGAAGAACACTGAAGCTTTCTTT.

The chain uses TRBV29-1 and TRBJ1-4; a possible D gene is TRBD1 (6 bases). Germline V CDR1 and CDR2: SQVTM, ANQGSEA. The CDR3 is made up of 16 amino acids. The V end was cut by 6 bases, the J end by 6 bases, with 23 bases between. Here the CDR3 reads CSVLPVPRGGDEKLFF. CDR3 DNA: TGCAGCGTCCTCCCGGTCCCCAGGGGAGGGGATGAAAAACTGTTTTTT.

The chain couples TRBV25-1 to TRBJ2-5; no reliable D call. The CDR3 length is 13 residues. From germline, CDR1 is MGHDK and CDR2 SYGVNS. Trimming removed 3 bases from V and 3 bases from J, with 8 bases in between. CDR3 amino acids: CASSDGAKETQYF. The CDR3 nucleotides are TGTGCCAGCAGTGATGGAGCCAAAGAGACCCAGTACTTC. Together with reference TRBV25-1 and TRBJ2-5, the CDR3 gives the full variable domain: EADIYQTPRYLVIGTGKKITLECSQTMGHDKMYWYQQDPGMELHLIHYSYGVNSTEKGDLSSESTVSRIRTEHFPLTLESARPSHTSQYLCASSDGAKETQYFGPGTRLLVL.

The CDR3 loop is CASSQGDSGYEQYF. The CDR3 DNA reads as TGTGCCAGCAGCCAAGGGGACAGTGGCTACGAGCAGTACTTC. This chain links TRBV4-2 with TRBJ2-7; 7 bases line up with TRBD1. CDR3 length equals 14 residues. In germline, CDR1 is LGHNA, CDR2 YNFKEQ. After removal of 1 base from V and 3 bases from J, the junction contained 3 bases not matched to a gene.

The chain has TRBV20-1 and TRBJ2-1; no clear D gene. The CDR3 runs 11 residues. CDR1 and CDR2 from the germline V gene are DFQATT and SNEGSKA (reference sequence). V dropped 7 bases and J dropped 10 bases, with 14 bases sitting between them. CDR3 DNA: TGCAGTGGTCCGGAGTCGCGAGAGCAGTTCTTC. Translation gives CSGPESREQFF.

The rearrangement uses TRBV10-3 and TRBJ1-2; D is uncertain. The CDR3 is 14 residues long. In germline, CDR1 is ENHRY, CDR2 SYGVKD. Deletions cut 0 bases from V and 6 bases from J, with 11 bases between. The CDR3 bases are TGTGCCATCAGTGAGTCGAACAGAGTCCATGGCTACACCTTC. Its translation is CAISESNRVHGYTF.